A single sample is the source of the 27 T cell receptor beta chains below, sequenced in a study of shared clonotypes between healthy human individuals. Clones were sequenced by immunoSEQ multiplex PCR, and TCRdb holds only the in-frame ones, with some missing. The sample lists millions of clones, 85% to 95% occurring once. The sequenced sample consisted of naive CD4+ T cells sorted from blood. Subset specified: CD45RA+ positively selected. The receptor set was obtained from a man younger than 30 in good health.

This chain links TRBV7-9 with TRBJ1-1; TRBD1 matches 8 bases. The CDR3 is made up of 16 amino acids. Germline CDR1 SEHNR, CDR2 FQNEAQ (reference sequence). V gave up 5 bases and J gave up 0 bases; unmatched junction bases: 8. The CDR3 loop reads CASSPTTGALNTEAFF. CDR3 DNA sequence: TGTGCCAGCAGCCCTACGACAGGGGCCCTGAACACTGAAGCTTTCTTT.

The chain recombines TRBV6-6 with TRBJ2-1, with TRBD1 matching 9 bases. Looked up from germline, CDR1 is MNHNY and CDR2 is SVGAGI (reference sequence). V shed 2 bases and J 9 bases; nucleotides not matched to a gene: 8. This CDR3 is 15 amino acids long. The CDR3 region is CASSYLQGAGVEQFF. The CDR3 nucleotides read TGTGCCAGCAGTTACCTACAGGGGGCCGGTGTTGAGCAGTTCTTC.

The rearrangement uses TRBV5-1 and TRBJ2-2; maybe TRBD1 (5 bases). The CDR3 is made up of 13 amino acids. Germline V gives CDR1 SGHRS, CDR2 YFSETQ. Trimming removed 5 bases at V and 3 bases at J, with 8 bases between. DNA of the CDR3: TGCGCCAGCAGGGACAAAGACACCGGGGAGCTGTTTTTT. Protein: CASRDKDTGELFF.

CDR3 in amino acids: CSVVLAGVSTDTQYF. CDR3 DNA sequence: TGCAGCGTTGTACTAGCGGGGGTGAGCACAGATACGCAGTATTTT. The chain links TRBV29-1 to TRBJ2-3; 11 nucleotides line up with TRBD2. The V gene end was trimmed by 4 bases and the J gene end by 0 bases; junction bases not matched to a gene: 3. Germline values: CDR1 SQVTM, CDR2 ANQGSEA. There are 15 residues in the CDR3.

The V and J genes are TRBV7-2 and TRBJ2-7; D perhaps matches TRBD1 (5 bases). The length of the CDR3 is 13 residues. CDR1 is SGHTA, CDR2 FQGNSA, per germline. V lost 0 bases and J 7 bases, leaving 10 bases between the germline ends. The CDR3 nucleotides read TGTGCCAGCAGCTTAGCGACAGCTACGGAGCAGTACTTC. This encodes CASSLATATEQYF.

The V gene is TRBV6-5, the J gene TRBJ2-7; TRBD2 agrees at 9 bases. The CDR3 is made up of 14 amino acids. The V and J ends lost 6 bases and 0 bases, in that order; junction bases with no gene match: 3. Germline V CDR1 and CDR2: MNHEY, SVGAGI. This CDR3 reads CASSLLAGSYEQYF. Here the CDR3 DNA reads TGTGCCAGCAGCTTACTAGCGGGCTCCTACGAGCAGTACTTC.

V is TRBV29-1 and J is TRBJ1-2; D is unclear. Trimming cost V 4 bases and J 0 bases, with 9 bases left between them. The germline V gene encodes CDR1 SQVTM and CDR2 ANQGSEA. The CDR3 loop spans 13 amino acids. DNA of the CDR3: TGCAGCGTTGCGCGATTAGCTAACTATGGCTACACCTTC. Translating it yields CSVARLANYGYTF. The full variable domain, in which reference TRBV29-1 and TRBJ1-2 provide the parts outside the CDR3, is SAVISQKPSRDICQRGTSLTIQCQVDSQVTMMFWYRQQPGQSLTLIATANQGSEATYESGFVIDKFPISRPNLTFSTLTVSNMSPEDSSIYLCSVARLANYGYTFGSGTRLTVV.

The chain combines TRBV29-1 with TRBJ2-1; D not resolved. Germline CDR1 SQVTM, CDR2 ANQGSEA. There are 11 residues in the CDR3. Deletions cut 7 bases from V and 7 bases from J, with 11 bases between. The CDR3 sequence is CSGSLVNEQFF. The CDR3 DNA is TGCAGCGGGAGTCTGGTGAATGAGCAGTTCTTC.

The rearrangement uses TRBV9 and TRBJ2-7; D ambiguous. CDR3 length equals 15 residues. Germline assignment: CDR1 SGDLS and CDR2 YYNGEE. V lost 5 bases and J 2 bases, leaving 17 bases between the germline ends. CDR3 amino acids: CASSENPGHPYEQYF. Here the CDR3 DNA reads TGTGCCAGCAGTGAGAACCCCGGCCATCCCTACGAGCAGTACTTC.

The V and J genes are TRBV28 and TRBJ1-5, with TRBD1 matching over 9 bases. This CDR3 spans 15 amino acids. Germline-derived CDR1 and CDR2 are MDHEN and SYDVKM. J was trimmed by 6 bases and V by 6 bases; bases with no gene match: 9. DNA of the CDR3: TGTGCCAGCAGACAACCGGGACAGGGTCGTCAGCCCCAGCATTTT. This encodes CASRQPGQGRQPQHF.

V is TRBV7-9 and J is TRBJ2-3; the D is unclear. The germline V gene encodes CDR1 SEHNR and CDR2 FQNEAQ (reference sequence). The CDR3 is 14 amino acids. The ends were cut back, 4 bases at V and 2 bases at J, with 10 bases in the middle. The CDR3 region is CASSSHMVTDTQYF. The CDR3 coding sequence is TGTGCCAGCAGCTCGCATATGGTCACAGATACGCAGTATTTT.

The CDR3 DNA reads TGTGCCAGCAGTTACTCGAATGGGGGCTCCTACGAGCAGTACTTC. Protein: CASSYSNGGSYEQYF. This chain joins TRBV6-5 and TRBJ2-7; tentatively, D is TRBD1 or TRBD2 (5 bases each). V lost 0 bases and J 0 bases, leaving 9 bases between the germline ends. This CDR3 has 15 residues. Per germline, CDR1 MNHEY and CDR2 SVGAGI.

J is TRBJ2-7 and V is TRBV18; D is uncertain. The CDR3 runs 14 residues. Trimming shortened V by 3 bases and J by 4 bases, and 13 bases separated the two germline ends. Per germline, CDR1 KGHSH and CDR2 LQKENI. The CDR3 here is CASSPTRVQYEQYF. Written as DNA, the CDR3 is TGTGCCAGCTCACCCACACGGGTACAGTACGAGCAGTACTTC.

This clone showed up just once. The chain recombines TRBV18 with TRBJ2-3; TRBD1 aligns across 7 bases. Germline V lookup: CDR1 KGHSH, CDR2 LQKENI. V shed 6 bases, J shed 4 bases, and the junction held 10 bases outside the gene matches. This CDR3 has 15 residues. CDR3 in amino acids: CASSPVTGTADTQYF. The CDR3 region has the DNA TGTGCCAGCTCCCCCGTGACAGGGACGGCAGATACGCAGTATTTT.

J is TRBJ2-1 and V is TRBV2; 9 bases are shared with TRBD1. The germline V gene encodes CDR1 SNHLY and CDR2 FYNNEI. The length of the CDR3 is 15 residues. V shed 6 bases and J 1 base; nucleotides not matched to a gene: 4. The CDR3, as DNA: TGTGCCAGCAGGTTTGACAGGGGGTCCTACAATGAGCAGTTCTTC. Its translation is CASRFDRGSYNEQFF.

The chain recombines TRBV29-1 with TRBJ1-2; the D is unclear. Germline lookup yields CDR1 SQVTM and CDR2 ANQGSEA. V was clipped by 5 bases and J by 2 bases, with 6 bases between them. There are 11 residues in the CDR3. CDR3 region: CSVRTNYGYTF. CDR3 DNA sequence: TGCAGCGTTCGCACAAACTATGGCTACACCTTC.

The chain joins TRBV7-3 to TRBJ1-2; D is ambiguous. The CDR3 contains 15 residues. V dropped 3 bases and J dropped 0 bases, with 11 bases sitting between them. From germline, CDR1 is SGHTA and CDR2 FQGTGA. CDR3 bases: TGTGCCAGCAGCTTTTCACACGACTCTAACTATGGCTACACCTTC. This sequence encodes CASSFSHDSNYGYTF. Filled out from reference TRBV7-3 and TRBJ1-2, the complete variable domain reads GAGVSQTPSNKVTEKGKYVELRCDPISGHTALYWYRQSLGQGPEFLIYFQGTGAADDSGLPNDRFFAVRPEGSVSTLKIQRTERGDSAVYLCASSFSHDSNYGYTFGSGTRLTVV.

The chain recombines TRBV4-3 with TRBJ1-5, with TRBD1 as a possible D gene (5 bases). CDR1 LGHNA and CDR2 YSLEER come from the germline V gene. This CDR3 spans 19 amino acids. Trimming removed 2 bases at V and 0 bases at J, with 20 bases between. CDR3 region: CASSQLDLATGLSNQPQHF. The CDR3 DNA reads TGCGCCAGCAGCCAACTCGACCTTGCCACGGGACTTAGCAATCAGCCCCAGCATTTT.

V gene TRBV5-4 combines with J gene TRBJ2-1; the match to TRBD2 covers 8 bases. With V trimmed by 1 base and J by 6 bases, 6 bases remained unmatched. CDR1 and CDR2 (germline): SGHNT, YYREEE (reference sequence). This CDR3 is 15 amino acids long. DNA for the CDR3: TGTGCCAGCAGCTTGAATAGCGGGGAGTTCAATGAGCAGTTCTTC. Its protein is CASSLNSGEFNEQFF.

The CDR3 loop reads CASSQGYNSPLHF. CDR3 sequence (DNA): TGTGCCAGCAGTCAGGGATATAATTCACCCCTCCACTTT. V gene TRBV2 combines with J gene TRBJ1-6; D is perhaps TRBD1 (5 bases). The CDR3 extends over 13 amino acids. CDR1 is SNHLY and CDR2 is FYNNEI in the germline V gene. V was cut by 5 bases and J by 4 bases, with 6 bases left in between.

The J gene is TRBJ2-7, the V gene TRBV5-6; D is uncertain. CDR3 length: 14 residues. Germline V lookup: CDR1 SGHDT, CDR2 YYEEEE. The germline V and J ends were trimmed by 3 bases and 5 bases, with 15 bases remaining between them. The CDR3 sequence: CASSSLGNLDEQYF. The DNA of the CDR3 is TGTGCCAGCAGCTCCCTAGGCAACCTGGACGAGCAGTACTTC.

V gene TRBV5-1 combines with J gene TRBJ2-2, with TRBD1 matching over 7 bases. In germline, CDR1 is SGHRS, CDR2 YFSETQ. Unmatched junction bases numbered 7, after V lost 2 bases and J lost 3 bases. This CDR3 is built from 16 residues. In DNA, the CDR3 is TGCGCCAGCAGCTTAGTAGGGACAGCCGACACCGGGGAGCTGTTTTTT. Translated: CASSLVGTADTGELFF.

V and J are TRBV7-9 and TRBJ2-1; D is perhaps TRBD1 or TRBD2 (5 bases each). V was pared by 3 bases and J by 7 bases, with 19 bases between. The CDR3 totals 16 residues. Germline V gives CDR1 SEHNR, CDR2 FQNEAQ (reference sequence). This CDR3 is CASSLSGTAVSNEQFF. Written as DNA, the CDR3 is TGTGCCAGCAGCTTGTCAGGGACGGCGGTATCGAATGAGCAGTTCTTC. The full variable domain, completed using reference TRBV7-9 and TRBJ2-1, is DTGVSQNPRHKITKRGQNVTFRCDPISEHNRLYWYRQTLGQGPEFLTYFQNEAQLEKSRLLSDRFSAERPKGSFSTLEIQRTEQGDSAMYLCASSLSGTAVSNEQFFGPGTRLTVL.

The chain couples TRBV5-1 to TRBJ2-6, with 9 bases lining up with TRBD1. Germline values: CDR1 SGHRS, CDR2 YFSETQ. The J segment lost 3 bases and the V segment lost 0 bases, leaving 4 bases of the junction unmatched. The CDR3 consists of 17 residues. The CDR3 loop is CASSLVDRGNGANVLTF. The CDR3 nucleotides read TGCGCCAGCAGCTTGGTGGACAGGGGTAATGGGGCCAACGTCCTGACTTTC.

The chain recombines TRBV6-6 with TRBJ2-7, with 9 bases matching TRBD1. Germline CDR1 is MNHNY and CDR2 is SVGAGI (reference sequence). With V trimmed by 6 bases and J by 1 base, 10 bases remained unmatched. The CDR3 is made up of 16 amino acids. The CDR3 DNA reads TGTGCCAGCAGCTCGTCGGACAGGGGCTTTTCCTACGAGCAGTACTTC. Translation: CASSSSDRGFSYEQYF.

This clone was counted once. The CDR3 DNA follows: TGTGCCAGCAGTGGAAGTGGGACACTCGGAGGCACTGAAGCTTTCTTT. Its translation is CASSGSGTLGGTEAFF. This chain joins TRBV6-1 and TRBJ1-1; tentative D call: TRBD1 (6 bases). The CDR3 loop spans 16 amino acids. V shed 4 bases and J shed 4 bases, with 19 bases lying between them. CDR1 is MNHNS, CDR2 SASEGT, per germline.

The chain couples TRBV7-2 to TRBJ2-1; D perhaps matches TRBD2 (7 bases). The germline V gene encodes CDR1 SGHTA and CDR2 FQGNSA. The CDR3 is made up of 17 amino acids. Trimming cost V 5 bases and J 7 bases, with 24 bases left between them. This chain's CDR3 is CASSLIGGGHSRNEQFF. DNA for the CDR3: TGTGCCAGCAGCCTCATTGGGGGGGGCCACTCTCGGAATGAGCAGTTCTTC.